This TCR beta chain came from a study of blood T cell repertoires in COVID-19. Study as a whole: Acute and convalescent COVID-19 samples came from the United States, Italy and Spain. PBMCs, B-cell-depleted T cells, or T cells provided the cDNA or gDNA that made up the material.

A note on this clone: A read error may be the cause here, since a much bigger clone is one base away. The same CDR3 arises from other DNA sequences in this sample as well.

Per the authors' pipeline: Estimation of nucleated cell counts relied on the amplification of reference gene primers. Assay: immunoSEQ multiplex PCR; the TCRdb copy retains only in-frame clones and omits some. V and J calls plus clone size are reproduced from that table; the DNA served to infer D and trimming. The repertoire holds over 150,000 clones, with roughly 90% as singletons. V was trimmed by 0 bases and J by 7 bases, leaving 6 bases between them. This CDR3 contains 12 residues. Germline CDR1 is SGHAT and CDR2 is FQNNGV. The source material was peripheral blood. The sequence was obtained from a man in his fifties with acute or convalescent COVID-19. The V call is TRBV11-2, the J call TRBJ1-1; D call uncertain. The CDR3 here is CASSLDGIEAFF. CDR3 sequence (DNA): TGTGCCAGCAGCTTAGACGGTATTGAAGCTTTCTTT.